A selection of T cell receptor beta chains follows, all from one sample in a study of beta chain features in type 1 diabetes. Clones were read by immunoSEQ multiplex PCR, and TCRdb kept only the in-frame ones, dropping some. This sample carries more than 250,000 clones, about 13% of them seen once, and the ten largest clones take 0.017%. Sequenced: naive CD4+ T cells from blood. These receptors were taken from a man aged 25-40 years with type 1 diabetes. Both conserved end residues are trimmed from each CDR3. For some rows the clone size is stated as once, few or many, or as a class when expanded; others skip it.

TRBJ2-1	TRBV25-1	NA	ASSAGTSGYNEQF
TRBJ2-7	TRBV13	NA	ASSQKTVAGEQY
TRBJ2-3	TRBV27	few	ASRQRSTDTQY
TRBJ2-3	TRBV15	few	ATGRAVPDTQY
TRBJ1-1	TRBV19	NA	ASSGIRGRDTEAF
TRBJ2-1	TRBV29-1	NA	SVSGLGASGEQF
TRBJ1-4	TRBV15	NA	ATSRGRGYNEKLF
TRBJ2-7	TRBV10-3	few	AISFGLAVTDEQY
TRBJ2-5	TRBV7-2	NA	ASSLERGRGETQY
TRBJ2-1	TRBV7-6	few	ASSRTSGTSYNEQF
TRBJ1-1	TRBV2	few	ASTGMTMNTEAF
TRBJ1-1	TRBV7-2	NA	ASSYHRGPNTEAF
TRBJ2-1	TRBV5-5	NA	ASSLQHGVPNEQF
TRBJ2-1	TRBV21-1	few	ASSKTNGTPINEQF
TRBJ2-3	TRBV10-3	few	ATGDLTDTQY
TRBJ2-1	TRBV9	few	ASSVAGLAGGGEQF
TRBJ1-1	TRBV5-6	NA	ASSAGGEAF
TRBJ2-7	TRBV30	few	AWGDRSSYEQY
TRBJ1-5	TRBV15	few	ATSRGQGGNQPQH
TRBJ2-1	TRBV4-2	few	ASSPRELTLSYNEQF
TRBJ1-2	TRBV30	few	AWGTGMSIGYT
TRBJ1-1	TRBV7-9	few	ASSLADRGNTEAF
TRBJ1-5	TRBV30	few	AWSVARNQPQH
TRBJ2-1	TRBV7-6	NA	ASSLGRAGGPYNEQF
TRBJ1-4	TRBV5-5	few	ASSQGTNEKLF
TRBJ2-2	TRBV2	NA	ASSDGDRANTGELF
TRBJ2-1	TRBV10-3	few	ATGGVADVLDEQF
TRBJ2-1	TRBV27	few	ASSPPTSGKSYNEQF
TRBJ2-3	TRBV18	NA	ASSLDRDGDTQY